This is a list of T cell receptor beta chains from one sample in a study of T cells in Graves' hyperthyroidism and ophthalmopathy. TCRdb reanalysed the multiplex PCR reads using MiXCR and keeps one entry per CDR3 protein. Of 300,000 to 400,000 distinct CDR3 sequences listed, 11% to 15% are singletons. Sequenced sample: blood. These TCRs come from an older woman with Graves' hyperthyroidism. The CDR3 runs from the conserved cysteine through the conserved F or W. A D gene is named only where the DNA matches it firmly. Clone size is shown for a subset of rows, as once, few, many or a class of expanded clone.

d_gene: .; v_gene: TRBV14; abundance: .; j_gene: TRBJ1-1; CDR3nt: TGTGCCAGCAGCCAAGCGGCAGGCGGCACTGAAGCTTTCTTT; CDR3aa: CASSQAAGGTEAFF
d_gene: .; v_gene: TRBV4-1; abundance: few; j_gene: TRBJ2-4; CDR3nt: TGCGCCAGCAGCCCTCAGGAAGCAGGGAAAAACATTCAGTACTTC; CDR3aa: CASSPQEAGKNIQYF
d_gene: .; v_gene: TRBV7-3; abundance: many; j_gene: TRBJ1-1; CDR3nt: TGTGCCAGCAGCTTACAGGACTCGTCTGAAGCTTTCTTT; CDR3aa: CASSLQDSSEAFF
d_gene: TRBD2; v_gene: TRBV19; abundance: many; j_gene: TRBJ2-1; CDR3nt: TGTGCCAGTAGTAGGACTTTCCCAGCGGGAGAGGAGCAGTTCTTC; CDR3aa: CASSRTFPAGEEQFF
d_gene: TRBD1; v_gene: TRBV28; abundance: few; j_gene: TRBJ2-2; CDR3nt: TGTGCCGGAAAGGGGGCTGCCGGGGAGCTGTTTTTT; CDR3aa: CAGKGAAGELFF
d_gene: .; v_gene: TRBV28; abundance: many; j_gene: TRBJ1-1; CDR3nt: TGTGCCAGCAGCCGGAGGATGTCGACTGAAGCTTTCTTT; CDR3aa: CASSRRMSTEAFF
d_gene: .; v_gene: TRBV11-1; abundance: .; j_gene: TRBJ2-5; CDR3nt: TGTGCCAGCAGCACCAACAGGGTCGAGACCCAGTACTTC; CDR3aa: CASSTNRVETQYF
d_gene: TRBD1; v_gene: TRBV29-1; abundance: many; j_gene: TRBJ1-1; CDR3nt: TGCAGCGTTGATGACAGGGAGTGGAGCACTGAAGCTTTCTTT; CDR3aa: CSVDDREWSTEAFF
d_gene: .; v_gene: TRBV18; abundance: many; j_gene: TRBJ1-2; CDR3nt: TGTGCCAGCTCACCAGCGCTTAACTATGGCTACACCTTC; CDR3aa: CASSPALNYGYTF
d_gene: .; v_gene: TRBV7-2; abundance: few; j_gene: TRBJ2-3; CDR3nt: TGTGCCAGCAGCTTAGATTTGACCCCGGTGGATACGCAGTATTTT; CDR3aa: CASSLDLTPVDTQYF
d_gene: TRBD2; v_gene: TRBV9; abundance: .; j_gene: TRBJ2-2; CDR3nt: TGTGCCAGCAGCAAAAGGGAACTAGCGGGAAACACCGGGGAGCTGTTTTTT; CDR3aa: CASSKRELAGNTGELFF
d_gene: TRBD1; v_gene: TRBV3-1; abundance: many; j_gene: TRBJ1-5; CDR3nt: TGTGCCAGCAGCCAGGGACAGGCGAATCAGCCCCAGCATTTT; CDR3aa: CASSQGQANQPQHF
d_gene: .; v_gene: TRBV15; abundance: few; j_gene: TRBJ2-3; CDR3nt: TGTGCCACCAGCAGACCTCCGACGGATACGCAGTATTTT; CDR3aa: CATSRPPTDTQYF
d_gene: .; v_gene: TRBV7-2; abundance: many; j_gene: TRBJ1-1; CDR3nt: TGTGCCAGCAGCTTAACTAGGAACGGAGGCACTGAAGCTTTCTTT; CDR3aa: CASSLTRNGGTEAFF
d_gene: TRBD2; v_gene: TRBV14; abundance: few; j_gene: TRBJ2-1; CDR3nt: TGTGCCAGCAGCCATTGGGGACTAGGGCGAGTCAATGAGCAGTTCTTC; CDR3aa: CASSHWGLGRVNEQFF
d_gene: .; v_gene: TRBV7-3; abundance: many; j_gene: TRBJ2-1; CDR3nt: TGTGCCAGCAGTAGATGGGAGTCCGATGAGCAGTTCTTC; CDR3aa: CASSRWESDEQFF
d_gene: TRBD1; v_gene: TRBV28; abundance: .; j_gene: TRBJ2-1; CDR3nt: TGTGCCAGCAGTTCGGGACAGGGGGCAGTCAATGAGCAGTTCTTC; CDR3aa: CASSSGQGAVNEQFF
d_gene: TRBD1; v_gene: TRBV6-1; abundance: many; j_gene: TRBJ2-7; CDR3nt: TGTGCCAGCAGTGCCCCCGGGACAGGGGATTACGAGCAGTACTTC; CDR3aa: CASSAPGTGDYEQYF
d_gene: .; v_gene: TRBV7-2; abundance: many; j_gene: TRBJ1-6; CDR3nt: TGTGCCAGCAGCTTAGTGCAAAGGGGGGCACAATCACCCCTCCACTTT; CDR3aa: CASSLVQRGAQSPLHF
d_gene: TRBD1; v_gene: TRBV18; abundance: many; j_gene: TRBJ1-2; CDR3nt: TGTGCCAGCTCACCAAGAGGGCCGGGACAGGGGCTGAAAGGCTACACCTTC; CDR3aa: CASSPRGPGQGLKGYTF
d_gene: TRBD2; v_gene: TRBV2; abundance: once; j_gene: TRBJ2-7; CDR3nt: TGTGCCAGCAGTGAGACTAGCGGGAGGGGGGCCTACGAGCAGTACTTC; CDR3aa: CASSETSGRGAYEQYF
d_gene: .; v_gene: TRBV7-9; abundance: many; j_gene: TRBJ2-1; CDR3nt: TGTGCCAGCAGCTTGGGGGAGTACTCCTACAATGAGCAGTTCTTC; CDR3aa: CASSLGEYSYNEQFF
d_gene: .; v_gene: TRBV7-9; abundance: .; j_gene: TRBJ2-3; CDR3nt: TGTGCCAGCAGCCCGCGGAGGGGGCGGCCAGATACGCAGTATTTT; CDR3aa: CASSPRRGRPDTQYF
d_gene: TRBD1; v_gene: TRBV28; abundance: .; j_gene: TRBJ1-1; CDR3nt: TGTGCCAGCAGTCACAGGGGAATGAACACTGAAGCTTTCTTT; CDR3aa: CASSHRGMNTEAFF
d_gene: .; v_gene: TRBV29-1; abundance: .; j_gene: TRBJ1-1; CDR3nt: TGCAGCGCTGGACACAGGAACACTGAAGCTTTCTTT; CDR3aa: CSAGHRNTEAFF
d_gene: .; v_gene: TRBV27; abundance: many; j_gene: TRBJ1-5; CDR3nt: TGTGCCAGCAGCCTACATAATAGCAATCAGCCCCAGCATTTT; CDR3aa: CASSLHNSNQPQHF
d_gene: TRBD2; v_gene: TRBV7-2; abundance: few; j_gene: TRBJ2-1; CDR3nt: TGTGCCAGCAGCTTGGAGGGACTAGCGGGAGATGAGCAGTTCTTC; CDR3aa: CASSLEGLAGDEQFF
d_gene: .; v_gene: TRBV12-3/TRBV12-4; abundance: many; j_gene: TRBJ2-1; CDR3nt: TGTGCCAGCACACCGGACAGTTCCTACAATGAGCAGTTCTTC; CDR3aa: CASTPDSSYNEQFF
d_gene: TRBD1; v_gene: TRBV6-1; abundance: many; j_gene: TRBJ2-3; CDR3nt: TGTGCCAGCACCATCGGACAGGACAGCACAGATACGCAGTATTTT; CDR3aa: CASTIGQDSTDTQYF
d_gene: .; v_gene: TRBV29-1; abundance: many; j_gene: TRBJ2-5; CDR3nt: TGCAGCGTTGGGGGAGGATACCAAGAGACCCAGTACTTC; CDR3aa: CSVGGGYQETQYF
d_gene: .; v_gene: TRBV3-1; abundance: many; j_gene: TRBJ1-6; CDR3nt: TGTGCCAGCAGCCTTAGGCCGGGCGATGGTGGACCCCTCCACTTT; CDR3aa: CASSLRPGDGGPLHF
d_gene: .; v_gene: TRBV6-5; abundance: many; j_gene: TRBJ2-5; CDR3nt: TGTGCCAGCAGTTACTCTGGCGGCGGCGGCCCCCAGTACTTC; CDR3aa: CASSYSGGGGPQYF
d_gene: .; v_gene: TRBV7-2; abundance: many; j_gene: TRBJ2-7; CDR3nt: TGTGCCAGCAGTCAAGGGGCACCGACAGCGCAATACGAGCAGTACTTC; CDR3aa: CASSQGAPTAQYEQYF
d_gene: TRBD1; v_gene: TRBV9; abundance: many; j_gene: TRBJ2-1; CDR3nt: TGTGCCAGCAGTGAAGAGGGACAGGGATCAGATGAGCAGTTCTTC; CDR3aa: CASSEEGQGSDEQFF
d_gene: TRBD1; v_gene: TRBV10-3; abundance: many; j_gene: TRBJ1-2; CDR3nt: TGTGCCATCAGTGATGCCGGGACAGGGTCCCACACCTTC; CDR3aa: CAISDAGTGSHTF
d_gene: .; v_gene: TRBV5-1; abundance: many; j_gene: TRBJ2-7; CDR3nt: TGTGCCAGTAGCGGCTCCTACGAGCAGTACTTC; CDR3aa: CASSGSYEQYF
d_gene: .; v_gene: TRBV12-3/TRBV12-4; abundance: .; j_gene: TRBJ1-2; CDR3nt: TGTGCCAGCAGTTTGAATGGGGGCTACACCTTC; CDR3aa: CASSLNGGYTF
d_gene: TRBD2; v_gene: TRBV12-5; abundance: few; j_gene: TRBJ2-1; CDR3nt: TGTGCTAGTGGACCAGCCGGGACTAGCGTTTCCAATGAGCAGTTCTTC; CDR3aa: CASGPAGTSVSNEQFF
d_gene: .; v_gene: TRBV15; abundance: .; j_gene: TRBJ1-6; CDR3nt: TGTGCCACCAGCAGATCGACGGGCGGTTCACCCCTCCACTTT; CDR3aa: CATSRSTGGSPLHF
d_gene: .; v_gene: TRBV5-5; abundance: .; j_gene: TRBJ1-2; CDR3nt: TGTGCCAGCGAGGGCCTCAGGCGCGGCTACACCTTC; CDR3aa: CASEGLRRGYTF
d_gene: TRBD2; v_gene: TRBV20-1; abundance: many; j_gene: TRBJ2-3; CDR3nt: TGCAGTGCTTCGCCGGGACTAGCGGTGCAGAATACGCAGTATTTT; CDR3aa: CSASPGLAVQNTQYF
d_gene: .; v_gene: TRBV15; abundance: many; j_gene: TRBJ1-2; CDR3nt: TGTGCCACCAGCCTCTATGGGGGCAGTATAGGGACTAACTATGGCTACACCTTC; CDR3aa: CATSLYGGSIGTNYGYTF
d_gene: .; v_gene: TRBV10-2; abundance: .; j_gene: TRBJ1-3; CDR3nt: TGCGCCAGCAGTGAGAGCGGCAGGGCCAACACCATATATTTT; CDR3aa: CASSESGRANTIYF
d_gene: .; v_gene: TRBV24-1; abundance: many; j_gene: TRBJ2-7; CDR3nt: TGTGCCACCAGTGATCGGTCGGCAGGGAGGTACGAGCAGTACTTC; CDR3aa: CATSDRSAGRYEQYF
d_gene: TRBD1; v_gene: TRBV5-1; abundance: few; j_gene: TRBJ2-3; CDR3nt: TGCGCCAGCAGCCGGTATGGGCAGGGGGCGAGCACAGATACGCAGTATTTT; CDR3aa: CASSRYGQGASTDTQYF
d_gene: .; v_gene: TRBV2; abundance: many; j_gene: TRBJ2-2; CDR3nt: TGTGCCAGCAGTGTAGACGGGGCGAACACCGGGGAGCTGTTTTTT; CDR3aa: CASSVDGANTGELFF
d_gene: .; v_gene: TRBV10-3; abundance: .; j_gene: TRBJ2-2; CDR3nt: TGTGCCATCCAGGGATCTGGCGGGGAGCTGTTTTTT; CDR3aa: CAIQGSGGELFF
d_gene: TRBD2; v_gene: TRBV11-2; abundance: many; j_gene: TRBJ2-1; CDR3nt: TGTGCCAGCAGCCCCGGGACTATTGCGTACAATGAGCAGTTCTTC; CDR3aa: CASSPGTIAYNEQFF
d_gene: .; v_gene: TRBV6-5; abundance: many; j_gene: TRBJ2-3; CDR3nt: TGTGCCAGCAGTTACGACGGGAGAGACACAGATACGCAGTATTTT; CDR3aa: CASSYDGRDTDTQYF
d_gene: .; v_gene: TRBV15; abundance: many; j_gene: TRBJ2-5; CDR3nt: TGTGCCACCAGCAGAGGAGAGGGAGAGACCCAGTACTTC; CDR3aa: CATSRGEGETQYF
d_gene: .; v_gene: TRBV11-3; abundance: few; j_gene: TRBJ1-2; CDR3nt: TGTGCCAGCAGCCGTATAAACAGCGACCCTAACTATGGCTACACCTTC; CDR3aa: CASSRINSDPNYGYTF
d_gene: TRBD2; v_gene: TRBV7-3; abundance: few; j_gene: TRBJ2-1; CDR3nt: TGTGCCAGCAGCTTCTTAGCGGGAGCAGGATACAATGAGCAGTTCTTC; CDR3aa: CASSFLAGAGYNEQFF
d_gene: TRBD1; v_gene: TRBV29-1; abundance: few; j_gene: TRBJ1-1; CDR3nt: TGCAGCGTGGGGGGGACAGTTGAAGCTTTCTTT; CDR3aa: CSVGGTVEAFF
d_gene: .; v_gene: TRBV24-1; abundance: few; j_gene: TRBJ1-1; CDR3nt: TGTGCCACCAGTGGGGTCGAGAACACTGAAGCTTTCTTT; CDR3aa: CATSGVENTEAFF
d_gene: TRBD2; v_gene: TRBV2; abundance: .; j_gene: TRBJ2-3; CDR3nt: TGTGCCAGCACGGGGCGGGCGGGAGGGGGCACAGATACGCAGTATTTT; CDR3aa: CASTGRAGGGTDTQYF
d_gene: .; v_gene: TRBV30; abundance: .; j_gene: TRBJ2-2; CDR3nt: TGTGCCTGGAGTGCGAACACCGGGGAGCTGTTTTTT; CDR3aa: CAWSANTGELFF
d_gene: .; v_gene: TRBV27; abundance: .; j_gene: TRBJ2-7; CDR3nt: TGTGCCAGCAGCCTTAAGACAGCAAATTACGAGCAGTACTTC; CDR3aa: CASSLKTANYEQYF
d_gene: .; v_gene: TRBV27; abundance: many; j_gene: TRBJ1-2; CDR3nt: TGTGCCAGCAGTTTTGATCCCCGGGGAAACTACACCTTC; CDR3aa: CASSFDPRGNYTF
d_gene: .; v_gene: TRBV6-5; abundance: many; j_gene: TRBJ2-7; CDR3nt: TGTGCCAGCAGTTACTTAGACAGGCCTAGCTTGGACGACGAGCAGTACTTC; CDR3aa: CASSYLDRPSLDDEQYF
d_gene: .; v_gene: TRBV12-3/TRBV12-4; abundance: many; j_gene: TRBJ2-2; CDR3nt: TGTGCCACCGACCCCTCCGGGGGATCCGGGGAGCTGTTTTTT; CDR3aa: CATDPSGGSGELFF